A single sample gave rise to the 20 T cell receptor delta chains below, sequenced in a study of gamma-delta T cells after stem cell transplantation. TCRdb reapplied CATT to the RT-PCR reads. In the table there are over 9,000 delta-chain clones, about 38% of which are singletons. Sequences were obtained from gamma-delta T cells. These receptors all stem from a human donor. It is not recorded whose cells these are; they may come from a transplant donor.

On this clone: One end of the junction fails to match germline, which may point to a read error. The V gene is TRDV1, the J gene TRDJ1, with 9 bases identical to TRDD3. The CDR3 length is 25 residues. In germline, CDR1 is TSWWSYY, CDR2 QGS. Here the CDR3 reads CALGELRFLSAWGISQPPSTDKLIF. Here the CDR3 DNA reads TGTGCTCTTGGGGAACTAAGATTCCTTTCCGCCTGGGGGATCTCGCAGCCCCCCAGTACCGATAAACTCATCTTC.

V and J are TRDV3 and TRDJ1; 8 nucleotides agree with TRDD3. CDR1 is TVYSNPD and CDR2 is GDNSRS in the germline V gene (reference sequence). After removal of 0 bases from V and 1 base from J, the junction contained 34 bases not matched to a gene. This CDR3 contains 24 residues. This CDR3 reads CAFSKARNEGVWASYWGVTDKLIF. In nucleotides, the CDR3 is TGTGCCTTTAGCAAAGCACGTAACGAGGGAGTCTGGGCGTCGTACTGGGGGGTCACCGATAAACTCATCTTT.

Note on this clone: The junction departs from germline at one end; a sequencing error may be responsible. V usage is TRDV2 and J usage is TRDJ2; 7 bases match TRDD3. Germline V gene sequence: CDR1 GEAIGNYY, CDR2 EKD. The CDR3 contains 19 residues. CDR3 region: CACDRPTLGETLLTAKLFF. Here the CDR3 DNA reads TGTGCCTGTGACAGACCTACTTTGGGGGAGACGCTTTTGACAGCAAAACTCTTCTTT.

In the case of this clone: Being one base from a much bigger clone, this may be a read error. This rearrangement joins TRDV2 to TRDJ3; TRDD3 aligns across 9 bases. This CDR3 has 23 amino acids. Germline-derived CDR1 and CDR2 are GEAIGNYY and EKD. The CDR3 spells CACGTAYGITGGPFSWDTRQMFF. The CDR3 nucleotides are TGTGCCTGTGGCACCGCATACGGCATTACTGGGGGACCCTTCTCCTGGGACACCCGACAGATGTTTTTC.

The V call is TRDV2, the J call TRDJ3; 8 bases fit TRDD3. Unmatched junction bases numbered 9, after V lost 3 bases and J lost 0 bases. The CDR3 runs 19 residues. CDR1 is GEAIGNYY and CDR2 is EKD in the germline V gene. CDR3 loop: CACDPVLGERSWDTRQMFF. In DNA, the CDR3 is TGTGCCTGTGACCCCGTTCTGGGGGAACGCTCCTGGGACACCCGACAGATGTTTTTC.

This clone was counted only a few times. One end of the junction does not line up with germline, which may come from a read error. The J gene is TRDJ3, the V gene TRDV2; 11 bases map to TRDD3. This CDR3 is 20 amino acids long. Germline CDR1 reads GEAIGNYY; CDR2 reads EKD. The CDR3 sequence is CACDTGGYETRSWDTRQTFF. The CDR3 DNA reads TGTGCCTGTGACACTGGGGGATACGAGACCCGCTCCTGGGACACCCGACAGACGTTTTTC.

The chain has TRDV2 and TRDJ1; possible D gene TRDD3, 6 bases. The CDR3 covers 19 residues. V lost 5 bases and J lost 2, with 29 bases in between. Germline V lookup: CDR1 GEAIGNYY, CDR2 EKD. The CDR3 sequence is CACVNFFFRYGYRTDKLIF. In DNA, the CDR3 is TGTGCCTGTGTCAATTTTTTCTTCCGATACGGGTATAGAACCGATAAACTCATCTTT.

This clone was detected only a few times. The V call is TRDV1, the J call TRDJ1, with TRDD3 identical over 10 bases. J lost 4 bases, V lost 6 bases, and 20 bases had no gene match. The CDR3 sequence is 19 residues long. Germline CDR1 is TSWWSYY and CDR2 is QGS. CDR3 nucleotide sequence: TGTGCTCTTGGCGTCCGGTGCTTCCTCTCGTCTGGGGGATACGATAAACTCATCTTT. Translating it yields CALGVRCFLSSGGYDKLIF.

Points on this clone: This sequence may be a read error, since a much larger clone differs from it by one base. This rearrangement joins TRDV2 to TRDJ2; D not certain. The CDR3 is 14 amino acids. CDR1 and CDR2 (germline): GEAIGNYY, EKD. Here the CDR3 DNA reads TGTGCCTGTGACACCCGCGCTTTGACAGCAAAACTCTTCTTT. Translating gives CACDTRALTAKLFF.

This clone was observed a few times. The chain links TRDV1 to TRDJ1, with D hard to call. The CDR3 is 21 amino acids. V was cut by 4 bases and J by 0 bases, with 30 bases left in between. Germline V gene data show CDR1 as TSWWSYY and CDR2 as QGS. This chain's CDR3 is CALGVGRFPFCPLEDTDKLIF. DNA of the CDR3: TGTGCTCTTGGGGTCGGCCGGTTTCCGTTCTGCCCACTTGAGGACACCGATAAACTCATCTTT.

This clone was observed a handful of times. The chain combines TRDV1 with TRDJ1, with 13 bases fitting TRDD3. Germline V gene data show CDR1 as TSWWSYY and CDR2 as QGS. The CDR3 runs to 18 residues. Trimming removed 8 bases from V and 0 bases from J; junction bases left unmatched: 12. CDR3 sequence: CALLCTGGYEVYTDKLIF. The CDR3 nucleotides read TGTGCTCTTCTTTGTACTGGGGGATACGAGGTATACACCGATAAACTCATCTTT.

V and J are TRDV1 and TRDJ1, with D tentatively TRDD3 (6 bases). The germline V and J ends were trimmed by 1 base and 0 bases, with 27 bases remaining between them. Germline CDR1 and CDR2: TSWWSYY and QGS. CDR3 length equals 21 residues. CDR3 region: CALGEPQGRSYWDPYTDKLIF. CDR3 DNA sequence: TGTGCTCTTGGGGAACCCCAAGGAAGGTCGTACTGGGACCCCTACACCGATAAACTCATCTTT.

In its sample, this clone was seen a few times. V usage is TRDV3 and J usage is TRDJ1; 13 nucleotides agree with TRDD3. Germline loops: CDR1 TVYSNPD, CDR2 GDNSRS (reference sequence). Unmatched junction bases numbered 16, after V lost 1 base and J lost 8 bases. This CDR3 has 17 residues. DNA of the CDR3: TGTGCCTTTAAAAAGAAGCCGGACTGGGGGATACGCGGGAAACTCATCTTT. Translated, it gives CAFKKKPDWGIRGKLIF.

The chain carries TRDV1 and TRDJ1, with D possibly TRDD3 on 10 matching bases. This CDR3 has 18 amino acids. Germline loops: CDR1 TSWWSYY, CDR2 QGS. Trimming cost V 9 bases and J 2 bases, with 28 bases left between them. As DNA, the CDR3 is TGTGCTCTGGCTTTACCTTCCTACCTACTGGGGGATACCGATAAACTCATCTTT. Translated: CALALPSYLLGDTDKLIF.

A remark on this clone: This may arise from a read error, as a much more abundant clone is one base away. The chain is built from TRDV3 and TRDJ2; D is ambiguous. The V gene's germline CDR1 is TVYSNPD and CDR2 GDNSRS (reference sequence). This CDR3 is built from 12 residues. Trimming took off 2 bases at V and 2 bases at J, with 6 bases between the two ends. This CDR3 is CAFGVLTAQLFF. CDR3 coding DNA: TGTGCCTTTGGGGTATTGACAGCACAACTCTTCTTT. Filled out from reference TRDV3 and TRDJ2, the complete variable domain reads CDKVTQSSPDQTVASGSEVVLLCTYDTVYSNPDLFWYRIRPDYSFQFVFYGDNSRSEGADFTQGRFSVKHILTQKAFHLVISPVRTEDSATYYCAFGVLTAQLFFGKGTQLIVEP.

V usage is TRDV3 and J usage is TRDJ2; D may correspond to TRDD2 or TRDD3 (5 bases each). There are 17 residues in the CDR3. Germline V gene sequence: CDR1 TVYSNPD, CDR2 GDNSRS (reference sequence). Trimming removed 3 bases at V and 0 bases at J, with 20 bases between. The CDR3 bases are TGTGCCTTCCTTCTGGGTATACTCAACGCTTTGACAGCACAACTCTTCTTT. This gives the protein CAFLLGILNALTAQLFF.

This clone was counted a few times. Other DNA sequences in the sample encode the same CDR3. This chain links TRDV1 with TRDJ1, with TRDD3 identical over 7 bases. The trim removed 1 base at V and 0 bases at J, leaving 17 bases unmatched. CDR3 length: 20 residues. Per germline, CDR1 TSWWSYY and CDR2 QGS. CDR3 in amino acids: CALGERWHQRLGVHTDKLIF. CDR3 DNA: TGTGCTCTTGGGGAACGGTGGCATCAGAGGCTGGGGGTCCACACCGATAAACTCATCTTT.

This chain links TRDV1 with TRDJ2; the D call may be TRDD2 or TRDD3 (9 bases each). The length of the CDR3 is 25 residues. The V gene lost 0 bases and the J gene lost 0 bases, with 35 bases spanning the gap. Germline V gene sequence: CDR1 TSWWSYY, CDR2 QGS. The CDR3 sequence: CALGELGWGLPTIWGIRALTAQLFF. The DNA for the CDR3 is TGTGCTCTTGGGGAACTAGGCTGGGGCCTTCCTACTATCTGGGGGATCCGAGCTTTGACAGCACAACTCTTCTTT.

The chain carries TRDV3 and TRDJ1; a possible D gene is TRDD3 (6 bases). The CDR3 has 11 residues. Trimming took off 2 bases at V and 4 bases at J, with 8 bases between the two ends. The germline V gene has CDR1 TVYSNPD and CDR2 GDNSRS (reference sequence). In nucleotides, the CDR3 is TGTGCCTTTGGGGGAAGCGATAAACTCATCTTT. Amino acids: CAFGGSDKLIF.

The table lists this clone with a few counts. J is TRDJ1 and V is TRDV1; 9 bases map to TRDD3. With 2 bases clipped from V and 0 bases from J, the junction kept 25 bases outside the gene matches. The CDR3 is 23 amino acids. Per germline, CDR1 TSWWSYY and CDR2 QGS. The CDR3 loop is CALGEEVRFLSYWGTTYTDKLIF. The DNA for the CDR3 is TGTGCTCTTGGGGAAGAGGTACGATTCCTCTCGTACTGGGGGACAACATACACCGATAAACTCATCTTT.